This T cell receptor (beta chain) appears in the sequencing data of a study of CD4 T cells in relation to SARS-CoV-2 and coronaviruses. Study background: Convalescent donors were aged about 20 to 80, with median around 40 years. Findings and caveats of the study: Each donor contributed either pre-pandemic or post-infection samples, not both.

The CDR3 runs to 13 residues. Germline V gives CDR1 LGHDT, CDR2 YNNKEL (reference sequence). The V and J ends lost 1 base and 9 bases, in that order; junction bases with no gene match: 4. Details on this clone: What it binds is not known.

Uncultured naive and memory CD4+ T cells supplied DNA for deep TCR-beta sequencing. Assay used: immunoSEQ multiplex PCR; TCRdb lists only in-frame clones, some missing. The table shows 30,000 to 45,000 clones, with more than 75% occurring only once. Specimen: memory CD4+ T cells from PBMCs. V and J are TRBV3-1 (or the pseudogene TRBV3-2) and TRBJ2-7; TRBD2 aligns across 9 bases. This sequence was found in an adult with COVID-19. Here the CDR3 DNA reads TGTGCCAGCAGCCAAGGTGGTAGCGGGGGGCAGTACTTC. The encoded protein is CASSQGGSGGQYF.